The T cell receptor beta chain under discussion was sequenced for a study of T cells in Graves' hyperthyroidism and ophthalmopathy. Authors of the study amplified TCR beta CDR3 regions from RNA transcripts. TCR CDR3 underwent first-round RT-PCR with the HTBI primer set. TCRdb fed the multiplex PCR reads into MiXCR, producing one record per CDR3 protein. The repertoire has 300,000 to 350,000 distinct CDR3 sequences, approximately 15% of them found once; the top ten carry under 30%. CDR3 size: 13 residues. Trimming removed 8 bases from V and 1 base from J, with 9 bases in between. Looked up from germline, CDR1 is SNHLY and CDR2 is FYNNEI. In its sample, this clonotype was seen many times.

This clonotype was sampled from a woman between 25 and 40 years old with Graves' hyperthyroidism. The J gene is TRBJ1-3, the V gene TRBV2; unclear D gene. The specimen was blood. The CDR3 loop reads CASLAGSGNTIYF. Here the CDR3 DNA reads TGTGCCAGCTTGGCGGGATCTGGAAACACCATATATTTT.